The sequence of this TCR beta chain was determined in a study of cytomegalovirus exposure and HLA in healthy donors. CDR1 is GTSNPN, CDR2 SVGIG, per germline (reference sequence). V shed 2 bases and J shed 0 bases, with 8 bases lying between them. The CDR3 totals 13 residues. The study ran its PCR with 60 Vbeta and 13 Jbeta primers. The method was immunoSEQ multiplex PCR; TCRdb's version includes in-frame clones alone and lacks a portion of them. The top ten clones hold over 1.1% of a sample with 200,000 to 250,000 clones, approximately 80% of them seen once. The material sequenced was PBMCs. The clonotype was recovered from a girl aged 10 to 17 in good health and CMV-seronegative. The chain has TRBV30 and TRBJ2-7; unclear D gene. The CDR3 DNA reads as TGTGCCTGGAGTATACTACCCTCCTACGAGCAGTACTTC. Encoded protein: CAWSILPSYEQYF.